The sequence of this T cell receptor beta chain was determined in a study of CD8 T cells in ankylosing spondylitis. Findings of the study overall: What seemed typical of ankylosing spondylitis blood was a TCR beta motif built from several highly homologous variants. Disease-associated clones were reportedly significantly overrepresented in matched ankylosing spondylitis synovial fluid. Previous work reported some of these motif variants in the synovial fluid and blood of reactive arthritis.

The V and J ends lost 2 bases and 5 bases respectively, with 10 bases between them. The CDR3 contains 14 residues. Germline V gene sequence: CDR1 SGHRS, CDR2 YFSETQ. This clonotype has a count of ten or more. The antigen remains undetermined. Generation of TCR beta libraries employed quantitative 5'-RACE incorporating molecular barcodes. MiXCR, run by TCRdb on the 5' RACE reads, gives a single entry per CDR3 protein. The sample yields 200,000 to 300,000 distinct CDR3 sequences, around 9.1% seen once. The chain has TRBV5-1 and TRBJ1-4; no clear D gene. Material: blood, either unsorted or a sorted T cell fraction (not recorded which). The sequence was collected from a male donor with ankylosing spondylitis or in good health (not recorded which). The CDR3, as DNA: TGCGCCAGCAGCTTAGGGTCCGAAAATGAAAAACTGTTTTTT. Its translation: CASSLGSENEKLFF.